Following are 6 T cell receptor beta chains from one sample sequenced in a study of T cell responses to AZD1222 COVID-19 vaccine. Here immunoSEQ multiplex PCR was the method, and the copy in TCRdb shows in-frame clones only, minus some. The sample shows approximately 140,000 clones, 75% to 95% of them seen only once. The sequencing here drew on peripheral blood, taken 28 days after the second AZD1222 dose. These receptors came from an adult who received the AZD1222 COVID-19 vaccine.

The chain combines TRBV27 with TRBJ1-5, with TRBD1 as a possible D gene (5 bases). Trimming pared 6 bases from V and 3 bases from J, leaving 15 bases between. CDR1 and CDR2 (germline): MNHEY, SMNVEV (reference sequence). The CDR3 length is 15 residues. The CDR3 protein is CASSQGGTINQPQHF. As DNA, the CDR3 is TGTGCCAGCAGCCAAGGCGGGACCATCAATCAGCCCCAGCATTTT.

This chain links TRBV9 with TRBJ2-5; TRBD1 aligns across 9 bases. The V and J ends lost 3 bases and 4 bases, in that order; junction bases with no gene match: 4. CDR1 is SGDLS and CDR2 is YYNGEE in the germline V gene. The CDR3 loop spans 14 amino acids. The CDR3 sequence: CASSAQGAGETQYF. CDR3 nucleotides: TGTGCCAGCAGCGCACAGGGGGCCGGAGAGACCCAGTACTTC.

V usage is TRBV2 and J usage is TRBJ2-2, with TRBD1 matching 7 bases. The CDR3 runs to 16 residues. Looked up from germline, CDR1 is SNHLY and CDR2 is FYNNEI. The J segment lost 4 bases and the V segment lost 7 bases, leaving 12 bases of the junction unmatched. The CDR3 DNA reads TGTGCCAGCATGGGACAGTCGGTTGGAGTCACCGGGGAGCTGTTTTTT. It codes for CASMGQSVGVTGELFF.

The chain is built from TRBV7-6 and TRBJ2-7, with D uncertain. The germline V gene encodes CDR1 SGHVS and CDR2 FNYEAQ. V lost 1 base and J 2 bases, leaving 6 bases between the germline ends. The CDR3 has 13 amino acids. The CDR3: CASSLDRAYEQYF. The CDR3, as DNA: TGTGCCAGCAGCTTAGACCGGGCCTACGAGCAGTACTTC.

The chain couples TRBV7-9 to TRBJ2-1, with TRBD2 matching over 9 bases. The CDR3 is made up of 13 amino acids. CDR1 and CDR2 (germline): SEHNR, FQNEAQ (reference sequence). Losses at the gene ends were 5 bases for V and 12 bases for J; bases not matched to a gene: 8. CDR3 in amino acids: CASSPGTSFLQFF. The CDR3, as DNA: TGTGCCAGCAGCCCCGGGACTAGCTTTTTGCAGTTCTTC.

The chain's CDR3 is CAWSEDRGGEQYF. The CDR3 nucleotides are TGTGCCTGGAGTGAGGACAGGGGGGGCGAGCAGTACTTC. This chain joins TRBV30 and TRBJ2-7, with 10 positions matching TRBD1. The CDR3 loop spans 13 amino acids. The junction had 3 bases not matched to a gene; V was cut back by 1 base and J by 6 bases. CDR1 GTSNPN and CDR2 SVGIG come from the germline V gene (reference sequence). The full variable domain, its missing parts supplied by reference TRBV30 and TRBJ2-7, is SQTIHQWPATLVQPVGSPLSLECTVEGTSNPNLYWYRQAAGRGLQLLFYSVGIGQISSEVPQNLSASRPQDRQFILSSKKLLLSDSGFYLCAWSEDRGGEQYFGPGTRLTVT.